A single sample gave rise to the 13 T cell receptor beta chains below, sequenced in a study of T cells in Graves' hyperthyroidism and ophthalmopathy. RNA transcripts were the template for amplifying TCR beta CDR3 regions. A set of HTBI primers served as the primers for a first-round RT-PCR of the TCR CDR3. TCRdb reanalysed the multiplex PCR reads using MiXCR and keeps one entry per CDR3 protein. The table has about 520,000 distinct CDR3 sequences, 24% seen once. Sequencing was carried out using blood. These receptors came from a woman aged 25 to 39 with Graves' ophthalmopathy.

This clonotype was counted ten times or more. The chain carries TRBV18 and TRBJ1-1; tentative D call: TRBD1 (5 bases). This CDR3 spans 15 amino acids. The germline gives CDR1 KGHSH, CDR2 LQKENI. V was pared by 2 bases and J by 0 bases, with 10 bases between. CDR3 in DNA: TGTGCCAGCTCACCAGGGGCGGACTTGAACACTGAAGCTTTCTTT. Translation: CASSPGADLNTEAFF.

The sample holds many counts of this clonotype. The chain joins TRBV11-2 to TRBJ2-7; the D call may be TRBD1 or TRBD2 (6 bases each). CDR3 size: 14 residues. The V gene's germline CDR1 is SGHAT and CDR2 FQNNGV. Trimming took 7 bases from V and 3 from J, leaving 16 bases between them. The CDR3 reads CASNSQGGFYEQYF. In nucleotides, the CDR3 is TGTGCCAGCAACTCCCAAGGGGGGTTCTACGAGCAGTACTTC.

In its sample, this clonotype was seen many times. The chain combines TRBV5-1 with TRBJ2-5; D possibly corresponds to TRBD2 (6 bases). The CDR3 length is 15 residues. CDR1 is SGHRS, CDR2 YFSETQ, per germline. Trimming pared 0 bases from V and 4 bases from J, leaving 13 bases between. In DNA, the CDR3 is TGCGCCAGCAGCTTGGAAGTGTTCGGGGGAGAGACCCAGTACTTC. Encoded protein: CASSLEVFGGETQYF.

The CDR3 DNA sequence: TGTGCCAGCAGCTTCGACCACGGGGAGCAGTACTTC. Protein sequence: CASSFDHGEQYF. The V and J genes are TRBV11-2 and TRBJ2-7; D gene ambiguous. The CDR3 length is 12 residues. The V gene lost 3 bases and the J gene lost 7 bases, with 10 bases spanning the gap. The V gene's germline CDR1 is SGHAT and CDR2 FQNNGV.

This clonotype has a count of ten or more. The CDR3 spells CASSIANHETQYF. CDR3 sequence (DNA): TGTGCCAGTAGTATAGCCAATCACGAGACCCAGTACTTC. The rearrangement links TRBV19 to TRBJ2-5; D unresolved. CDR1 is LNHDA and CDR2 is SQIVND in the germline V gene (reference sequence). This CDR3 comprises 13 residues. V shed 1 base and J shed 5 bases, with 8 bases lying between them.

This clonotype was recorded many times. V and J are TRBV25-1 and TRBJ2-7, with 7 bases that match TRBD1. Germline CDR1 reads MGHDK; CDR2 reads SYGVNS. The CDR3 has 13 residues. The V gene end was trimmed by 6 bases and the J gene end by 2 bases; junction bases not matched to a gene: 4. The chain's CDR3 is CASSAGTAYEQYF. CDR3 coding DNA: TGTGCCAGCAGCGCCGGGACAGCCTACGAGCAGTACTTC.

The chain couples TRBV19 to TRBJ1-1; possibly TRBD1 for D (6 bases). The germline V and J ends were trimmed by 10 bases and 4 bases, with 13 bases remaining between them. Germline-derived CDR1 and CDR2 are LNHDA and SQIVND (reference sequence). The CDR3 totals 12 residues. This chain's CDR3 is CATAQGGTEAFF. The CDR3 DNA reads TGTGCCACTGCACAGGGCGGCACTGAAGCTTTCTTT.

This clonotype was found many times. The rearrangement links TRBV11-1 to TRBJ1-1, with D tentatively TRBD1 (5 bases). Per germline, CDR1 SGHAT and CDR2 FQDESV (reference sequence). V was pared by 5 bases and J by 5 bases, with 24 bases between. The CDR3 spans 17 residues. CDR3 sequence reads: CASSPPPRQGIWTEAFF. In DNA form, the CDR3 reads TGTGCCAGCAGCCCACCCCCCCGGCAGGGAATATGGACTGAAGCTTTCTTT.

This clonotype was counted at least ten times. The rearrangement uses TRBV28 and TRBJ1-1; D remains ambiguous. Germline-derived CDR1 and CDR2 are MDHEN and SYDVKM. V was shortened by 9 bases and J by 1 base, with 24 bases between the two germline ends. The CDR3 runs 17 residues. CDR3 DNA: TGTGCCAGTGGGAAACTTCGGGAGCCGAGGAGGAACACTGAAGCTTTCTTT. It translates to CASGKLREPRRNTEAFF.

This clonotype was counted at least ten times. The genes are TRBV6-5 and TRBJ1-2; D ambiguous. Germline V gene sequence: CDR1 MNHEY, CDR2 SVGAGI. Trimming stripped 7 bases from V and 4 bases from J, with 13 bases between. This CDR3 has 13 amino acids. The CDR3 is CASTNVGTYGYTF. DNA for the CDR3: TGTGCCAGCACTAATGTGGGAACCTATGGCTACACCTTC.

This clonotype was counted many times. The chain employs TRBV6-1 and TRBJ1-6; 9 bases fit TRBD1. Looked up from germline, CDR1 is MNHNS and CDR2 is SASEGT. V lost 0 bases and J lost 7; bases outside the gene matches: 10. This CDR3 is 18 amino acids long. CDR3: CASSEAAYRGPGNSPLHF. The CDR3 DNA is TGTGCCAGCAGTGAAGCAGCGTACAGGGGGCCGGGGAATTCACCCCTCCACTTT.

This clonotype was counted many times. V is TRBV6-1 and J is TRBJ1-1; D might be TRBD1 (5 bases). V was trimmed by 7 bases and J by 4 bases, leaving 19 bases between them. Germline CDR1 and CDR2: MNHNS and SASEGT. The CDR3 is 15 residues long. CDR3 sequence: CASTPLGALSTEAFF. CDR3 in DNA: TGTGCCAGCACTCCTTTAGGGGCACTGAGCACTGAAGCTTTCTTT.

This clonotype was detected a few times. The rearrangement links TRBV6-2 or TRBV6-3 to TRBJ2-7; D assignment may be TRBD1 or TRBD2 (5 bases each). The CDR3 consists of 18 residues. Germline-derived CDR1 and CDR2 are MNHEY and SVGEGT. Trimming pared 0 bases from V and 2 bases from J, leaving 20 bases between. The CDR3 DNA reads TGTGCCAGCAGTTACTCGAGGGGTAGTGGACATAGCCCCTACGAGCAGTACTTC. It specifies CASSYSRGSGHSPYEQYF.